The 21 T cell receptor beta chains in this list originate from one sample, sequenced in a study of T cells in localized non-small cell lung cancer. The data were produced by immunoSEQ multiplex PCR, yet TCRdb's version contains in-frame clones alone and is incomplete. The table records 35,000 to 40,000 clones, roughly 86% of them present only once. The material sequenced was peripheral blood, taken before any cancer treatment. Receptors originate from a man aged 40 to 70 with stage I lung adenocarcinoma.

The chain combines TRBV19 with TRBJ1-1; 10 positions match TRBD1. The CDR3 contains 14 residues. V was clipped by 6 bases and J by 5 bases; unmatched bases: 6. From germline, CDR1 is LNHDA and CDR2 SQIVND (reference sequence). CDR3 amino acids: CASSLTGGKTEAFF. For the CDR3, the DNA is TGTGCCAGTAGCCTGACAGGGGGCAAGACTGAAGCTTTCTTT.

The V and J genes are TRBV5-5 and TRBJ2-3; D is undetermined. Trimming cost V 6 bases and J 2 bases, with 19 bases left between them. In germline, CDR1 is SGHKS, CDR2 YYEKEE (reference sequence). The CDR3 is made up of 16 amino acids. This chain's CDR3 is CASTSFGRTYTDTQYF. CDR3 DNA: TGTGCCAGCACCTCGTTTGGCCGAACCTACACAGATACGCAGTATTTT.

The gene calls are TRBV11-1 and TRBJ2-2; D unclear. V was clipped by 5 bases and J by 8 bases, with 12 bases between them. Looked up from germline, CDR1 is SGHAT and CDR2 is FQDESV (reference sequence). This CDR3 region has 13 residues. Written as DNA, the CDR3 is TGTGCCAGCAGCCCCCTCTCAGCGGGGGAGCTGTTTTTT. It codes for CASSPLSAGELFF. Looking up the rest from reference TRBV11-1 and TRBJ2-2 gives the full variable domain: EAEVAQSPRYKITEKSQAVAFWCDPISGHATLYWYRQILGQGPELLVQFQDESVVDDSQLPKDRFSAERLKGVDSTLKIQPAELGDSAMYLCASSPLSAGELFFGEGSRLTVL.

V is TRBV29-1 and J is TRBJ2-7, with D possibly matching TRBD2 (6 bases). Looked up from germline, CDR1 is SQVTM and CDR2 is ANQGSEA. The CDR3 loop spans 12 amino acids. The ends were cut back, 6 bases at V and 6 bases at J, with 15 bases in the middle. The CDR3 protein is CSVPGGPSEQYF. In DNA form, the CDR3 reads TGCAGCGTCCCTGGAGGGCCTAGCGAGCAGTACTTC.

CDR3 bases: TGTGCCTGGACTGGGACAGGGGGTGTGAACACTGAAGCTTTCTTT. Its protein product is CAWTGTGGVNTEAFF. J is TRBJ1-1 and V is TRBV30; 11 bases map to TRBD1. Germline-derived CDR1 and CDR2 are GTSNPN and SVGIG (reference sequence). This CDR3 contains 15 residues. The V segment lost 4 bases and the J segment 0 bases; nucleotides outside the gene matches: 4. Full variable domain (rest looked up from reference TRBV30 and TRBJ1-1): SQTIHQWPATLVQPVGSPLSLECTVEGTSNPNLYWYRQAAGRGLQLLFYSVGIGQISSEVPQNLSASRPQDRQFILSSKKLLLSDSGFYLCAWTGTGGVNTEAFFGQGTRLTVV.

The chain uses TRBV9 and TRBJ1-1; possible D gene TRBD1, 6 bases. This CDR3 has 14 residues. Looked up from germline, CDR1 is SGDLS and CDR2 is YYNGEE. Trimming removed 0 bases at V and 8 bases at J, with 14 bases between. In DNA, the CDR3 is TGTGCCAGCAGCGTAGCTTCGGGGGGCGCCGAAGCTTTCTTT. Translation: CASSVASGGAEAFF.

The chain employs TRBV4-1 and TRBJ2-3, with no clear D. This CDR3 spans 16 amino acids. Trimming took off 2 bases at V and 0 bases at J, with 12 bases between the two ends. Germline V gene sequence: CDR1 MGHRA, CDR2 YSYEKL. The CDR3 loop reads CASSQRAETSTDTQYF. CDR3 nucleotides: TGCGCCAGCAGCCAAAGGGCTGAGACTAGCACAGATACGCAGTATTTT.

This rearrangement joins TRBV7-8 to TRBJ2-5, with 9 bases aligning to TRBD1. Germline V gene lookup returns CDR1 SGHVS and CDR2 FQNEAQ. With V trimmed by 4 bases and J by 4 bases, 10 bases remained unmatched. This CDR3 comprises 16 residues. The CDR3 here is CASSSLRDREGETQYF. CDR3 nucleotide sequence: TGTGCCAGCAGCTCCCTCCGGGACAGGGAGGGAGAGACCCAGTACTTC.

This rearrangement joins TRBV28 to TRBJ2-4; TRBD1 might be the D (6 bases). This CDR3 has 15 residues. CDR1 and CDR2 from the germline V gene are MDHEN and SYDVKM. V lost 6 bases and J lost 1, with 13 bases in between. The chain's CDR3 is CASSPPGQAKNIQYF. In nucleotides, the CDR3 is TGTGCCAGCAGCCCCCCCGGACAGGCCAAAAACATTCAGTACTTC. The whole variable domain, remainder taken from reference TRBV28 and TRBJ2-4, is DVKVTQSSRYLVKRTGEKVFLECVQDMDHENMFWYRQDPGLGLRLIYFSYDVKMKEKGDIPEGYSVSREKKERFSLILESASTNQTSMYLCASSPPGQAKNIQYFGAGTRLSVL.

CDR3 nucleotides: TGTGCCAGCAGCGCAGACAGAAACACAGATACGCAGTATTTT. Protein sequence: CASSADRNTDTQYF. V and J are TRBV7-2 and TRBJ2-3, with D perhaps matching TRBD1 (5 bases). Germline CDR1 reads SGHTA; CDR2 reads FQGNSA. The CDR3 is made up of 14 amino acids. Between the trimmed V and J ends, which lost 5 bases and 2 bases, there was a span of 11 bases.

In its sample, this clone was seen a few times. The chain has TRBV5-1 and TRBJ2-5; D gene ambiguous. From germline, CDR1 is SGHRS and CDR2 YFSETQ. The CDR3 covers 12 residues. V was clipped by 1 base and J by 5 bases, with 6 bases between them. The CDR3 coding sequence is TGCGCCAGCAGCTTGTCTTTGGAGACCCAGTACTTC. This gives the protein CASSLSLETQYF.

The chain uses TRBV28 and TRBJ1-2; 10 bases line up with TRBD1. CDR1 and CDR2 (germline): MDHEN, SYDVKM. V lost 3 bases and J lost 3; bases outside the gene matches: 7. The CDR3 is 16 amino acids. CDR3 nucleotide sequence: TGTGCCAGCAGTTTCCCCGGGACAGGGGACGACTATGGCTACACCTTC. Translating gives CASSFPGTGDDYGYTF.

The chain couples TRBV15 to TRBJ2-3, with 7 bases identical to TRBD2. This CDR3 region has 15 residues. CDR1 LNHNV and CDR2 YYDKDF come from the germline V gene (reference sequence). Trimming took 0 bases from V and 7 from J; bases not matched to a gene: 7. The CDR3 DNA sequence: TGTGCCACCAGCAGAGATAGGGAGGGGCTAAATACGCAGTATTTT. Residues: CATSRDREGLNTQYF.

The chain couples TRBV6-5 to TRBJ1-1; D is undetermined. Trimming removed 5 bases at V and 7 bases at J, with 8 bases between. Germline-derived CDR1 and CDR2 are MNHEY and SVGAGI. The length of the CDR3 is 11 residues. For the CDR3, the DNA is TGTGCCAGCAGTGTGGGGTTTGAAGCTTTCTTT. Amino acids: CASSVGFEAFF.

The V and J genes are TRBV18 and TRBJ2-3, with D uncertain. CDR1 and CDR2 (germline): KGHSH, LQKENI. V was trimmed by 2 bases and J by 2 bases, leaving 5 bases between them. CDR3 length: 13 residues. CDR3 in DNA: TGTGCCAGCTCACCAGCCCTCACAGATACGCAGTATTTT. As protein: CASSPALTDTQYF.

V is TRBV5-1 and J is TRBJ2-5; the match to TRBD2 covers 10 bases. The CDR3 loop spans 16 amino acids. V shed 0 bases, J shed 3 bases, and the junction held 5 bases outside the gene matches. The germline gives CDR1 SGHRS, CDR2 YFSETQ. The CDR3 DNA is TGCGCCAGCAGCTTGGCGGCTAGCGGGAGTAAAGAGACCCAGTACTTC. It yields the protein CASSLAASGSKETQYF.

V is TRBV29-1 and J is TRBJ1-1, with no clear D. V shed 6 bases and J shed 0 bases, with 20 bases lying between them. Germline V lookup: CDR1 SQVTM, CDR2 ANQGSEA. The CDR3 has 16 amino acids. CDR3 protein: CSVKLALVGLNTEAFF. For the CDR3, the DNA is TGCAGCGTCAAATTAGCCCTGGTTGGGCTGAACACTGAAGCTTTCTTT.

The chain has TRBV6-5 and TRBJ2-2; D might be TRBD1 (6 bases). The germline V and J ends were trimmed by 5 bases and 1 base, with 8 bases remaining between them. The germline CDR1 and CDR2 sequences are MNHEY and SVGAGI. The CDR3 has 14 amino acids. CDR3 region: CASSQGQNTGELFF. DNA of the CDR3: TGTGCCAGCAGTCAGGGACAGAACACCGGGGAGCTGTTTTTT.

The sample holds one count of this clone. The chain is built from TRBV7-8 and TRBJ1-1, with D unresolved. Germline loops: CDR1 SGHVS, CDR2 FQNEAQ. Trimming cost V 2 bases and J 6 bases, with 10 bases left between them. This CDR3 is built from 13 residues. The CDR3 spells CASSLTRGSEAFF. Here the CDR3 DNA reads TGTGCCAGCAGCTTAACAAGAGGGTCTGAAGCTTTCTTT.

The chain has TRBV7-9 and TRBJ2-1, with 9 bases identical to TRBD2. V was clipped by 1 base and J by 8 bases; unmatched bases: 3. CDR3 size: 14 residues. Germline loops: CDR1 SEHNR, CDR2 FQNEAQ (reference sequence). CDR3 sequence reads: CASSLGIAGDEQFF. CDR3 bases: TGTGCCAGCAGCTTAGGAATAGCGGGAGATGAGCAGTTCTTC.

The rearrangement links TRBV4-3 to TRBJ1-5; no clear D. Trimming removed 0 bases from V and 1 base from J, with 4 bases in between. This CDR3 is built from 14 residues. Germline V gene sequence: CDR1 LGHNA, CDR2 YSLEER. The CDR3 region has the DNA TGCGCCAGCAGCCAAGACAGAAGCAATCAGCCCCAGCATTTT. Translation: CASSQDRSNQPQHF.